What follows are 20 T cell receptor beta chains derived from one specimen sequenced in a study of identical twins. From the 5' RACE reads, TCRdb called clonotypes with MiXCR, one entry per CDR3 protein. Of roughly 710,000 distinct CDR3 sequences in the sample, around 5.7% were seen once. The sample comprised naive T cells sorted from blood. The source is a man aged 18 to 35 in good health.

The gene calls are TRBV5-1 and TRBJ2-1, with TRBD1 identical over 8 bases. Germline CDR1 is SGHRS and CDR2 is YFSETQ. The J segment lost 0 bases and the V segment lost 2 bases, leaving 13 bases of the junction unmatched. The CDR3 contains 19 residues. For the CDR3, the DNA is TGCGCCAGCAGCTTCGATGCTACGACAGGGGAGGTCTCCTACAATGAGCAGTTCTTC. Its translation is CASSFDATTGEVSYNEQFF.

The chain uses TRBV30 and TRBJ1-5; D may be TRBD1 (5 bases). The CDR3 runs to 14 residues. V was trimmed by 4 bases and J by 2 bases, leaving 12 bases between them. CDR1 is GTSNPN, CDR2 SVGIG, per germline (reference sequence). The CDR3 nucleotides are TGTGCCTGGACTGGGGGTGATGGCAATCAGCCCCAGCATTTT. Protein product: CAWTGGDGNQPQHF.

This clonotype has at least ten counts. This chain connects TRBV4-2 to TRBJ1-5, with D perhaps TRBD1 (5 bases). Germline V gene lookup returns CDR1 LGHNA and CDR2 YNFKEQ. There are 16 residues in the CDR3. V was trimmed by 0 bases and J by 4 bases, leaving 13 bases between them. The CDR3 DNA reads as TGTGCCAGCAGCCAAGATAGGGCAGGGCGAAATCAGCCCCAGCATTTT. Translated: CASSQDRAGRNQPQHF.

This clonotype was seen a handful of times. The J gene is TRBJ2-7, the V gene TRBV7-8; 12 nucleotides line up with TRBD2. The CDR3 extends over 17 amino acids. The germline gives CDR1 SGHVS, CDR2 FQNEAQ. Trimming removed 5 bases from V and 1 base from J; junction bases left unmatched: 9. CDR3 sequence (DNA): TGTGCCAGCAGCCCCCGGACTAGCGGGGCTGGATCCTACGAGCAGTACGTC. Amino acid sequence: CASSPRTSGAGSYEQYV.

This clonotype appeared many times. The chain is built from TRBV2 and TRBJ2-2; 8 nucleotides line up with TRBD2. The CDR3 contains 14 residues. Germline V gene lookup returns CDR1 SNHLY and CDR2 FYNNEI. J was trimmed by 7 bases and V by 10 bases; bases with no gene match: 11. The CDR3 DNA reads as TGTGCCACCGGGAGCGGGAGTAGTGTCGGGGAGCTGTTTTTT. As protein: CATGSGSSVGELFF.

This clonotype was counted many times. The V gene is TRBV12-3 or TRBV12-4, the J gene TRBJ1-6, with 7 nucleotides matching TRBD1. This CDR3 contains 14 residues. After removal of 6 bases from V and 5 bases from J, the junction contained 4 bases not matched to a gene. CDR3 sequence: CASSFRGDNSPLHF. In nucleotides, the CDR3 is TGTGCCAGCAGCTTCAGGGGGGATAATTCACCCCTCCACTTT.

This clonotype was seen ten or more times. This CDR3 reads CSAAGTSASNEQFF. CDR3 bases: TGCAGCGCCGCCGGGACTAGCGCCTCGAATGAGCAGTTCTTC. The V gene is TRBV29-1, the J gene TRBJ2-1, with 10 bases identical to TRBD2. Germline trimming cut 7 bases from V and 7 bases from J; bases unmatched to any gene: 10. The CDR3 has 14 residues. The germline gives CDR1 SQVTM, CDR2 ANQGSEA.

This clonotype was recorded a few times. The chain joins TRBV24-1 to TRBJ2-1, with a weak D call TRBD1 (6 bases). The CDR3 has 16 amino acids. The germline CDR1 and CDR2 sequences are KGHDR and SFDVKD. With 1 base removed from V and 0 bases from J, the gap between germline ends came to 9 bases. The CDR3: CATSDFRGSSYNEQFF. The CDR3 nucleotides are TGTGCCACCAGTGATTTTAGGGGGAGCTCCTACAATGAGCAGTTCTTC.

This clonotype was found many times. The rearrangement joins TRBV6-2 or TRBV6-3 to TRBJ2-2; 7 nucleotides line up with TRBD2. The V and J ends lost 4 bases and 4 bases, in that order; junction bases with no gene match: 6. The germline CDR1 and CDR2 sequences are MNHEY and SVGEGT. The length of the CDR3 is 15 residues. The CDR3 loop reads CASSLWRETTGELFF. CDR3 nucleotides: TGTGCCAGCAGTTTGTGGCGGGAGACCACCGGGGAGCTGTTTTTT.

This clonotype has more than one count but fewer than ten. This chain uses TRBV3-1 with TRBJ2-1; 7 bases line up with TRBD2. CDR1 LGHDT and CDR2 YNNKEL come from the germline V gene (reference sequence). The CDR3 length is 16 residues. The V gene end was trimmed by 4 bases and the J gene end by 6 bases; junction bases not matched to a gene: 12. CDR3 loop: CASSLRTSVFGNEQFF. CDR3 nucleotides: TGTGCCAGCAGCCTAAGAACTAGCGTTTTTGGCAATGAGCAGTTCTTC.

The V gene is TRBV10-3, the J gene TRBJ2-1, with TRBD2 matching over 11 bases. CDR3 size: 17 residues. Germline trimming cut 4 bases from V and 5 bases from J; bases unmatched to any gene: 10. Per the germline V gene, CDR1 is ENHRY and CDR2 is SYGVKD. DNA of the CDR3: TGTGCCATCAGTGCCCCTCTGACTAGCGGGGATAACAATGAGCAGTTCTTC. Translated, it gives CAISAPLTSGDNNEQFF.

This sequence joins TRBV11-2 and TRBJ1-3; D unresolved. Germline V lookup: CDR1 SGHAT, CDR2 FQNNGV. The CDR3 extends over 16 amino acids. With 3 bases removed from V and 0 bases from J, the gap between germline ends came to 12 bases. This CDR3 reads CASSLPVAGSGNTIYF. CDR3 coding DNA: TGTGCCAGCAGCTTGCCCGTGGCGGGCTCTGGAAACACCATATATTTT.

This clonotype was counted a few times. Here the CDR3 reads CASAAAGGQSGLAGGRSYNEQFF. The CDR3 coding sequence is TGTGCCTCAGCAGCCGCCGGAGGGCAATCAGGACTAGCGGGAGGTAGGTCCTACAATGAGCAGTTCTTC. The rearrangement joins TRBV14 to TRBJ2-1; 14 bases fit TRBD2. V was clipped by 11 bases and J by 1 base; unmatched bases: 28. This CDR3 region has 23 residues. Germline V gene sequence: CDR1 SGHDN, CDR2 FVKESK.

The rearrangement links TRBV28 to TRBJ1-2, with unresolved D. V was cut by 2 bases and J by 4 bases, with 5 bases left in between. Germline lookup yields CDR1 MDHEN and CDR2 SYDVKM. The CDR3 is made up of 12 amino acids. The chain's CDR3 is CASSLPSYGYTF. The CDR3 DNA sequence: TGTGCCAGCAGTTTACCCAGCTATGGCTACACCTTC.

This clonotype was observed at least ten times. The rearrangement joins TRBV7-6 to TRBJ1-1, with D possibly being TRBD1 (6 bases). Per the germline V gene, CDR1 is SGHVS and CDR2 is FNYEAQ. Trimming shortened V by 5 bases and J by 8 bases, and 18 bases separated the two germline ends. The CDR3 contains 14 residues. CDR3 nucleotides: TGTGCCAGCAGCGACCTAGGGGGAGCAGAAGAAGCTTTCTTT. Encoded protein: CASSDLGGAEEAFF.

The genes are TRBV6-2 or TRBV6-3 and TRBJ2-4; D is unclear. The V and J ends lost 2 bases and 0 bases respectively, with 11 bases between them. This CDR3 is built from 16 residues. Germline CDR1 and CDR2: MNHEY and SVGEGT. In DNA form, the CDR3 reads TGTGCCAGCAGTTACGACCTGGGAATAGCCAAAAACATTCAGTACTTC. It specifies CASSYDLGIAKNIQYF.

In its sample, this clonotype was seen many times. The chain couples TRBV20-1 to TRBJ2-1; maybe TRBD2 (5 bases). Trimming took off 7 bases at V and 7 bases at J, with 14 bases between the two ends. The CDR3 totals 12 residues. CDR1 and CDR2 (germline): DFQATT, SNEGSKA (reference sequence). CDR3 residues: CSGSDRLNEQFF. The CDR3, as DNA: TGCAGTGGTTCGGACCGACTAAATGAGCAGTTCTTC.

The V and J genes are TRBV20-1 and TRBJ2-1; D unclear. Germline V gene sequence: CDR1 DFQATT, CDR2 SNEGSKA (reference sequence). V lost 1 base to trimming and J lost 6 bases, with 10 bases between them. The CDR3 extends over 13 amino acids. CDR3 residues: CSARVWAGNEQFF. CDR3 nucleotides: TGCAGTGCTAGAGTTTGGGCCGGCAATGAGCAGTTCTTC.

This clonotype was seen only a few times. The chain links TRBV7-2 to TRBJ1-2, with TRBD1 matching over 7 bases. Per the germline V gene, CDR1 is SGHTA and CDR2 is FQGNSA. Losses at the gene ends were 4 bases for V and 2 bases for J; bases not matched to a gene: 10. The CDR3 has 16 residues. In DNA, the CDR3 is TGTGCCAGCAGCTCCGGACAGGTCGTAGGAAACTATGGCTACACCTTC. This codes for CASSSGQVVGNYGYTF. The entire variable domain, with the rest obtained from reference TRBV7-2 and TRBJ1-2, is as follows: GAGVSQSPSNKVTEKGKDVELRCDPISGHTALYWYRQSLGQGLEFLIYFQGNSAPDKSGLPSDRFSAERTGGSVSTLTIQRTQQEDSAVYLCASSSGQVVGNYGYTFGSGTRLTVV.

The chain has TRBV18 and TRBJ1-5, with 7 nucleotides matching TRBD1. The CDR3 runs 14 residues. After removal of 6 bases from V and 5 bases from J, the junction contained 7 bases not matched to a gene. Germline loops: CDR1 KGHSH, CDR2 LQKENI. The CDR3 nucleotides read TGTGCCAGCTCTGGCGGAGGGGGCTATCAGCCCCAGCATTTT. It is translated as CASSGGGGYQPQHF.